This TCR beta chain was sequenced during a study of cytomegalovirus exposure and HLA in healthy donors. General observations from the study: Later on, an analysis showed TCR association rates differing by HLA locus, with DRB1 the most and HLA-C the fewest.

Of note for this clone: The antigen is undetermined.

Primers: 60 Vbeta forward and 13 Jbeta reverse. Profiled with immunoSEQ multiplex PCR; TCRdb holds only in-frame clones, not every one. The sample includes about 240,000 clones, around 80% of them seen just once. This clonotype was obtained from a boy younger than 18 in good health and CMV-seronegative. The sequenced sample consisted of PBMCs.

As DNA, the CDR3 is TGTGCCAGCAGTATTGGACTAGCGGGGGGCTCCTACAATGAGCAGTTCTTC. Its protein product is CASSIGLAGGSYNEQFF. The genes are TRBV27 and TRBJ2-1; TRBD2 agrees at 14 bases. The CDR3 loop spans 17 amino acids. V shed 5 bases and J 0 bases; nucleotides not matched to a gene: 3. Germline CDR1 is MNHEY and CDR2 is SMNVEV (reference sequence).